Listed here are 17 T cell receptor beta chains from one sample, sequenced in a study of shared clonotypes between healthy human individuals. Libraries were prepared by immunoSEQ multiplex PCR; TCRdb keeps only in-frame clonotypes and omits some of them. The sample shows around 1.5 million clones, roughly 98% of them seen only once. The source material was naive CD4+ T cells sorted from blood. Subset meaning: CD45RA+ positively selected. The source of these receptors is a man aged 30-40 years in good health.

J is TRBJ2-1 and V is TRBV18, with D perhaps matching TRBD1 (5 bases). The CDR3 spans 14 residues. The V gene's germline CDR1 is KGHSH and CDR2 LQKENI. V lost 0 bases and J lost 8, with 11 bases in between. DNA of the CDR3: TGTGCCAGCTCACCACCGTCAGGGAATGATGAGCAGTTCTTC. This translates into CASSPPSGNDEQFF. Supplemented by reference TRBV18 and TRBJ2-1, the full variable domain reads NAGVMQNPRHLVRRRGQEARLRCSPMKGHSHVYWYRQLPEEGLKFMVYLQKENIIDESGMPKERFSAEFPKEGPSILRIQQVVRGDSAAYFCASSPPSGNDEQFFGPGTRLTVL.

The genes are TRBV5-1 and TRBJ2-7, with D perhaps matching TRBD1 (7 bases). V gave up 3 bases and J gave up 5 bases, with 21 bases separating them. The CDR3 covers 16 residues. Germline CDR1 is SGHRS and CDR2 is YFSETQ. CDR3 residues: CASSSTGGTATHEQYF. In nucleotides, the CDR3 is TGCGCCAGCAGCTCCACTGGGGGGACAGCCACCCACGAGCAGTACTTC. The whole variable domain, remainder taken from reference TRBV5-1 and TRBJ2-7, is KAGVTQTPRYLIKTRGQQVTLSCSPISGHRSVSWYQQTPGQGLQFLFEYFSETQRNKGNFPGRFSGRQFSNSRSEMNVSTLELGDSALYLCASSSTGGTATHEQYFGPGTRLTVT.

Here the CDR3 reads CASRKQRFSEQYF. The CDR3 coding sequence is TGTGCCAGCAGGAAACAGAGATTCTCCGAGCAGTACTTC. The chain has TRBV27 and TRBJ2-7; unclear D gene. The CDR3 extends over 13 amino acids. Looked up from germline, CDR1 is MNHEY and CDR2 is SMNVEV (reference sequence). V lost 6 bases and J lost 6, with 15 bases in between.

The chain combines TRBV7-9 with TRBJ1-2; 9 bases agree with TRBD1. The CDR3 is made up of 14 amino acids. The V gene end was trimmed by 5 bases and the J gene end by 6 bases; junction bases not matched to a gene: 7. Germline V lookup: CDR1 SEHNR, CDR2 FQNEAQ (reference sequence). This CDR3 is CASSKTGGEDGYTF. CDR3 nucleotides: TGTGCCAGCAGCAAAACAGGGGGCGAGGATGGCTACACCTTC.

The chain recombines TRBV28 with TRBJ1-5, with 7 bases identical to TRBD1. The CDR3 length is 16 residues. Germline CDR1 MDHEN, CDR2 SYDVKM. J gave up 0 bases and V 4 bases, and 6 bases lay outside the gene matches. The CDR3: CASSSRQGHSNQPQHF. The CDR3 bases are TGTGCCAGCAGTTCCCGACAGGGACATAGCAATCAGCCCCAGCATTTT.

This rearrangement joins TRBV7-2 to TRBJ1-2; the match to TRBD1 covers 12 bases. This CDR3 contains 19 residues. Unmatched junction bases numbered 12, after V lost 3 bases and J lost 1 base. Germline-derived CDR1 and CDR2 are SGHTA and FQGNSA. CDR3 sequence reads: CASSFQIGTGGAINYGYTF. The DNA of the CDR3 is TGTGCCAGCAGCTTCCAAATTGGGACAGGGGGCGCTATTAACTATGGCTACACCTTC.

In this sample, this clone turned up once. The chain uses TRBV5-4 and TRBJ2-7; 7 nucleotides match TRBD1. The CDR3 sequence is 15 residues long. The germline CDR1 and CDR2 sequences are SGHNT and YYREEE (reference sequence). After removal of 4 bases from V and 0 bases from J, the junction contained 7 bases not matched to a gene. The chain's CDR3 is CASSRGGGVSYEQYF. The CDR3 coding sequence is TGTGCCAGCAGCCGAGGGGGCGGAGTCTCCTACGAGCAGTACTTC.

The J gene is TRBJ2-7, the V gene TRBV5-8; D is perhaps TRBD2 (5 bases). V shed 4 bases and J shed 3 bases, with 17 bases lying between them. The germline CDR1 and CDR2 sequences are SGHTS and YDEGEE. The CDR3 spans 15 residues. DNA for the CDR3: TGTGCCAGCAGCAACGGGATAATAGGTCTCTACGAGCAGTACTTC. This encodes CASSNGIIGLYEQYF.

CDR3 protein: CASSITVTDTQYF. The CDR3 DNA follows: TGCGCCAGCAGCATAACGGTCACAGATACGCAGTATTTT. The chain carries TRBV10-1 and TRBJ2-3, with D unresolved. The V end was cut by 6 bases, the J end by 2 bases, with 9 bases between. This CDR3 is 13 amino acids long. Germline V gene lookup returns CDR1 WNHNN and CDR2 SYGVQD (reference sequence).

The chain joins TRBV28 to TRBJ2-3; weak D call: TRBD2 (5 bases). This CDR3 has 14 amino acids. V was pared by 4 bases and J by 3 bases, with 11 bases between. Germline values: CDR1 MDHEN, CDR2 SYDVKM. This chain's CDR3 is CASSWGRETDTQYF. CDR3 nucleotide sequence: TGTGCCAGCAGTTGGGGAAGGGAGACAGATACGCAGTATTTT. Full variable domain (outside the CDR3, taken from reference TRBV28 and TRBJ2-3): DVKVTQSSRYLVKRTGEKVFLECVQDMDHENMFWYRQDPGLGLRLIYFSYDVKMKEKGDIPEGYSVSREKKERFSLILESASTNQTSMYLCASSWGRETDTQYFGPGTRLTVL.

Here the CDR3 DNA reads TGCGCCAGCAGCTTGTCTAGCGGGACTAACAATGAGCAGTTCTTC. Its translation is CASSLSSGTNNEQFF. V and J are TRBV5-1 and TRBJ2-1; 9 bases match TRBD2. CDR1 SGHRS and CDR2 YFSETQ come from the germline V gene. The V segment lost 1 base and the J segment 5 bases; nucleotides outside the gene matches: 4. This CDR3 is built from 15 residues.

The genes are TRBV9 and TRBJ2-7; no clear D. Deletions cut 1 base from V and 7 bases from J, with 15 bases between. Germline CDR1 and CDR2: SGDLS and YYNGEE. This CDR3 has 14 amino acids. The CDR3 DNA reads as TGTGCCAGCAGCGTAAACCCCACCACTATTGAGCAGTACTTC. Amino acids: CASSVNPTTIEQYF. Supplemented by reference TRBV9 and TRBJ2-7, the full variable domain reads DSGVTQTPKHLITATGQRVTLRCSPRSGDLSVYWYQQSLDQGLQFLIQYYNGEERAKGNILERFSAQQFPDLHSELNLSSLELGDSALYFCASSVNPTTIEQYFGPGTRLTVT.

This chain connects TRBV18 to TRBJ2-7; 11 bases are shared with TRBD2. The trim removed 3 bases at V and 3 bases at J, leaving 10 bases unmatched. Germline V gene lookup returns CDR1 KGHSH and CDR2 LQKENI. This CDR3 comprises 17 residues. The CDR3 DNA sequence: TGTGCCAGCTCACCGATAGCGGGAGGGCCAACCCTCTACGAGCAGTACTTC. Residues: CASSPIAGGPTLYEQYF. Full variable domain (outside the CDR3, taken from reference TRBV18 and TRBJ2-7): NAGVMQNPRHLVRRRGQEARLRCSPMKGHSHVYWYRQLPEEGLKFMVYLQKENIIDESGMPKERFSAEFPKEGPSILRIQQVVRGDSAAYFCASSPIAGGPTLYEQYFGPGTRLTVT.

CDR3 bases: TGCAGTTACCGCTTCTCCGGGGACGAAAAACTGTTTTTT. It is translated as CSYRFSGDEKLFF. The rearrangement links TRBV29-1 to TRBJ1-4, with D maybe TRBD1 (5 bases). Germline CDR1 SQVTM, CDR2 ANQGSEA. The CDR3 length is 13 residues.

As concerns this clone: This same CDR3 is encoded by further DNA sequences in the sample. The chain couples TRBV28 to TRBJ1-1; no firm D call. V shed 2 bases and J shed 1 base, with 5 bases lying between them. CDR3 length equals 13 residues. CDR1 is MDHEN, CDR2 SYDVKM, per germline. The CDR3 nucleotides read TGTGCCAGCAGTTTAGCAGGGAACACTGAAGCTTTCTTT. This gives the protein CASSLAGNTEAFF.

This chain links TRBV7-9 with TRBJ2-7; 8 nucleotides agree with TRBD2. Trimming cost V 0 bases and J 1 base; bases outside gene matches: 2. CDR3 size: 15 residues. CDR1 SEHNR and CDR2 FQNEAQ come from the germline V gene (reference sequence). This CDR3 is CASSLATSVSYEQYF. DNA for the CDR3: TGTGCCAGCAGCTTAGCGACTAGCGTGTCCTACGAGCAGTACTTC.

CDR3 amino acids: CAWIRDRGYGYTF. The CDR3 DNA is TGTGCCTGGATCCGGGACAGGGGGTATGGCTACACCTTC. V usage is TRBV30 and J usage is TRBJ1-2, with TRBD1 matching 11 bases. CDR3 length equals 13 residues. Germline V gene sequence: CDR1 GTSNPN, CDR2 SVGIG (reference sequence). Trimming cost V 4 bases and J 5 bases; bases outside gene matches: 3.